These 11 T cell receptor beta chains were all obtained from the same sample, sequenced in a study of T cells in Graves' hyperthyroidism and ophthalmopathy. TCR beta CDR3 regions were amplified from RNA transcripts. The primer set for the first-round RT-PCR of the TCR CDR3 was HTBI. MiXCR, run by TCRdb on the multiplex PCR reads, gives a single entry per CDR3 protein. The sample records a few hundred thousand distinct CDR3 sequences, over 15% being singletons. The sequenced sample consisted of blood. The origin of the receptors is a woman younger than 30 with Graves' ophthalmopathy.

This clonotype was detected many times. V gene TRBV27 combines with J gene TRBJ2-7; TRBD2 matches at 7 bases. V gave up 3 bases and J gave up 2 bases; unmatched junction bases: 7. The CDR3 sequence is 15 residues long. Germline CDR1 reads MNHEY; CDR2 reads SMNVEV (reference sequence). In DNA, the CDR3 is TGTGCCAGCAGTTTTGCGGGACTATTGACCTACGAGCAGTACTTC. Translating it yields CASSFAGLLTYEQYF.

The sample holds many counts of this clonotype. The chain links TRBV2 to TRBJ2-1; 8 bases line up with TRBD2. Germline V gives CDR1 SNHLY, CDR2 FYNNEI. CDR3 length equals 15 residues. V lost 5 bases to trimming and J lost 3 bases; unmatched junction nucleotides: 6. CDR3 sequence (DNA): TGTGCCAGCAGTCCGGGACTAGGGATCTACAATGAGCAGTTCTTC. This sequence encodes CASSPGLGIYNEQFF.

This clonotype was detected a few times. V and J are TRBV29-1 and TRBJ1-5; unclear D gene. Trimming pared 4 bases from V and 4 bases from J, leaving 8 bases between. Germline CDR1 is SQVTM and CDR2 is ANQGSEA. CDR3 length: 12 amino acids. The CDR3 sequence: CSVAADNQPQHF. CDR3 bases: TGCAGCGTTGCGGCAGATAATCAGCCCCAGCATTTT.

The chain employs TRBV9 and TRBJ1-3; 7 nucleotides match TRBD1. Germline V lookup: CDR1 SGDLS, CDR2 YYNGEE. The CDR3 has 16 amino acids. V dropped 3 bases and J dropped 2; count of bases not matched to a gene: 8. The DNA for the CDR3 is TGTGCCAGCAGCGGACAAGACAGGGTCGCTGGAAACACCATATATTTT. Translation: CASSGQDRVAGNTIYF.

The CDR3 DNA follows: TGCAGTGCTGGGACAGGGACAGTCTTACGAAAAAACATTCAGTACTTC. It translates to CSAGTGTVLRKNIQYF. This sequence joins TRBV20-1 and TRBJ2-4, with 9 bases that match TRBD1. The CDR3 contains 16 residues. Germline values: CDR1 DFQATT, CDR2 SNEGSKA (reference sequence). V gave up 5 bases and J gave up 4 bases; unmatched junction bases: 12.

Of note for this clonotype: The conserved phenylalanine or tryptophan normally closing the CDR3 is absent here, so this likely arose from a read error. The CDR3 DNA follows: TGCAGTGCTGGGGGTCGGACAGCCGGACACACCTACGAGCAGTACCTC. The encoded protein is CSAGGRTAGHTYEQYL. J is TRBJ2-7 and V is TRBV20-1, with D maybe TRBD1 (6 bases). This CDR3 has 16 residues. V gave up 5 bases and J gave up 2 bases, with 22 bases separating them. Germline lookup yields CDR1 DFQATT and CDR2 SNEGSKA (reference sequence).

This clonotype was recorded many times. The chain uses TRBV6-2 or TRBV6-3 and TRBJ1-1; D is possibly TRBD1 (5 bases). The germline gives CDR1 MNHEY, CDR2 SVGEGT. V was trimmed by 0 bases and J by 4 bases, leaving 18 bases between them. The length of the CDR3 is 17 residues. CDR3 nucleotide sequence: TGTGCCAGCAGTTACTCGGTCCCCCGGGGGGGAAGCACTGAAGCTTTCTTT. Encoded protein: CASSYSVPRGGSTEAFF.

This clonotype was detected many times. Written as DNA, the CDR3 is TGCGCCAGCAGCCAAGATAGTGGCACTAGCGGGAGGTTGAAACAGTACTTC. Protein: CASSQDSGTSGRLKQYF. The chain joins TRBV4-1 to TRBJ2-5, with 12 bases that match TRBD2. The CDR3 has 17 amino acids. V was clipped by 0 bases and J by 11 bases; unmatched bases: 13. Germline assignment: CDR1 MGHRA and CDR2 YSYEKL.

V is TRBV4-1 and J is TRBJ1-2; D might be TRBD1 (5 bases). The CDR3 has 17 residues. With 4 bases removed from V and 5 bases from J, the gap between germline ends came to 23 bases. Germline CDR1 is MGHRA and CDR2 is YSYEKL. The CDR3 loop reads CASSLYLPGAAFYGYTF. In DNA form, the CDR3 reads TGCGCCAGCAGCCTCTACCTCCCCGGGGCCGCATTTTATGGCTACACCTTC.

This clonotype has a count of ten or more. The J gene is TRBJ2-5, the V gene TRBV28, with D tentatively TRBD1 (7 bases). Germline V gene lookup returns CDR1 MDHEN and CDR2 SYDVKM. V was cut by 3 bases and J by 2 bases, with 16 bases left in between. CDR3 length equals 16 residues. Here the CDR3 DNA reads TGTGCCAGCAGTTTCCCTCGGACAGGAGGGCAAGAGACCCAGTACTTC. Its translation is CASSFPRTGGQETQYF.

The chain has TRBV4-1 and TRBJ2-5; D remains ambiguous. This CDR3 is 14 amino acids long. Germline V gives CDR1 MGHRA, CDR2 YSYEKL. The ends were cut back, 5 bases at V and 6 bases at J, with 16 bases in the middle. The CDR3 sequence: CASSIDPGEKTQYF. CDR3 bases: TGCGCCAGCAGCATAGATCCAGGCGAAAAGACCCAGTACTTC.